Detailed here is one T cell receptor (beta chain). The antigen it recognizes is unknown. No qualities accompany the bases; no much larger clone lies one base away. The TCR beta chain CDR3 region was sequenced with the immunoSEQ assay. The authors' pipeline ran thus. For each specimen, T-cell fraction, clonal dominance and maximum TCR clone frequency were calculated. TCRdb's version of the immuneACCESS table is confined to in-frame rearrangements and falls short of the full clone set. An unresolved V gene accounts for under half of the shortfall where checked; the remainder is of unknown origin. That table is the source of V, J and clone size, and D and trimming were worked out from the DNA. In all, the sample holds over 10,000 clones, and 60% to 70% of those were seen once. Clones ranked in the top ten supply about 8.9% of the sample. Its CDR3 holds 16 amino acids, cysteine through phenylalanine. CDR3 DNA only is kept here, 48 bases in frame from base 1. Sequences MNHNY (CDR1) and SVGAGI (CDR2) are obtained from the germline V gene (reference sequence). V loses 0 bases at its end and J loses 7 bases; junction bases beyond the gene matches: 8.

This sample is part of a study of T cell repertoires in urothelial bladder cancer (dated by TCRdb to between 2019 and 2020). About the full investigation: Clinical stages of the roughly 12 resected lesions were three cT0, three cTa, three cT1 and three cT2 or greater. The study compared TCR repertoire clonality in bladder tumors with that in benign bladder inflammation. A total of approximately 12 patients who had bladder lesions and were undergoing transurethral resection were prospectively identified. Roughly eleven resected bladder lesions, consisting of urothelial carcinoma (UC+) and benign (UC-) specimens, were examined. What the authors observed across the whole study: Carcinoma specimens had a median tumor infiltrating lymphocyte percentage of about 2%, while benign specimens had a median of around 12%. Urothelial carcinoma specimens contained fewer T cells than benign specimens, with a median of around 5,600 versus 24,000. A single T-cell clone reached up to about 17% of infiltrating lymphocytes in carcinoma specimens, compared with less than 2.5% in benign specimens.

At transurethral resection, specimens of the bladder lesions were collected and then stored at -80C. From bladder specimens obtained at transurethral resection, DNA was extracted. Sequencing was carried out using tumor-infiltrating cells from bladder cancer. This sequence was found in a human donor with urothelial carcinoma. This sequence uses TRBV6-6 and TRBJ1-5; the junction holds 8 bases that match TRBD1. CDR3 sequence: CASSYSTGQGGQPQHF. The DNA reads TGTGCCAGCAGTTACTCGACCGGACAGGGAGGCCAGCCCCAGCATTTT.